This T cell receptor (beta chain) emerged from a study of cytomegalovirus exposure and HLA in healthy donors. Germline V CDR1 and CDR2: SGHAT, FQNNGV. V was pared by 5 bases and J by 2 bases, with 6 bases of the junction left unmatched. The CDR3 length is 14 residues. Assay used: immunoSEQ multiplex PCR; TCRdb lists only in-frame clones, some missing. The sample contains over 100,000 clones, roughly 90% of which appear only once. This TCR derives from a woman between 18 and 29 years old in good health and CMV-seropositive. The gene calls are TRBV11-2 and TRBJ2-7; 7 bases are a match to TRBD1. Sequencing was done on a sample of PBMCs. The CDR3 loop is CASSPEGTAYEQYF. The CDR3 DNA sequence: TGTGCCAGCAGCCCAGAGGGGACAGCCTACGAGCAGTACTTC.